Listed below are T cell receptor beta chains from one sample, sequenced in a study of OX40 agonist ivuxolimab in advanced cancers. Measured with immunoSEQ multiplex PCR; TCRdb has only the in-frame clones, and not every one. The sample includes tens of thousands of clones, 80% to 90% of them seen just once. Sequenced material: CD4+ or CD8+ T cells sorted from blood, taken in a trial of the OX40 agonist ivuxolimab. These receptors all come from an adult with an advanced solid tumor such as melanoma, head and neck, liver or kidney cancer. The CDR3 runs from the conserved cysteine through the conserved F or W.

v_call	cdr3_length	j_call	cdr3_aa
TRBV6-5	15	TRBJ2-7	CASSYFGRGENEQYF
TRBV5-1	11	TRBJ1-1	CASSLWREAFF
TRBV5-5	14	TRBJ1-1	CASSLTGFNTEAFF
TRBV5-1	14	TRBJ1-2	CASSPGQAQGGYTF
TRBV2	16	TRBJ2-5	CAFGLDERLAGETQYF
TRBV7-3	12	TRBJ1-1	CASSSGGKEAFF
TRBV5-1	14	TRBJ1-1	CASSTGVTDTEAFF
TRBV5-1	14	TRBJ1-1	CASSPRGQGVEAFF
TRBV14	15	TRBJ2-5	CASSQSKAGVETQYF
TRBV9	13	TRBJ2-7	CASSGTQGYEQYF
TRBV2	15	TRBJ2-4	CASSVSGIHGNIQYF
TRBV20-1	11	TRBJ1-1	CSAQGNEEAFF
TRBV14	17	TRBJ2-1	CASSQGRLGVFYNEQFF
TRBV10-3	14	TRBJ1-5	CAISERGEHQPQHF
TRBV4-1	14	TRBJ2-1	CASALRSTYNEQFF
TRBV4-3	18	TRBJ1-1	CASSQEAGPNFLNTEAFF
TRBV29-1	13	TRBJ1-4	CSVIDRSNEKLFF